The clone carrying this T cell receptor (beta chain) has just a few counts. What it binds is unknown. This CDR3 is also generated by other DNA sequences in the sample. Tens of thousands of T cell genomes (around 190 ng DNA) went into each sorted-subset replicate. Original processing notes: ImmunoSEQ only sent back junction sequences with no quality scores, so filtering was done differently. Generated by immunoSEQ multiplex PCR, the TCRdb table keeps only in-frame clones and is missing some. V, J and clone size reflect that table, while D and trimming were determined from the DNA. The repertoire holds roughly 2.2 million clones, with 85% to 95% as singletons. Both subsets, CD45RA+ naive and CD45RA-negative memory, were split from the CD4+ cells. This record comes from a study of shared clonotypes between healthy human individuals. Study-wide results and limits: Estimated clonotype richness was generally higher in naive than memory subsets.

The CDR3 extends over 12 amino acids. The V and J ends lost 4 bases and 1 base respectively, with 7 bases between them. CDR1 is GTSNPN and CDR2 is SVGIG in the germline V gene (reference sequence). The sequence derives from a man in his late teens or twenties in good health. Some clones in this sample may be carry-over from other donors' samples. Sequenced: naive CD4+ T cells from PBMCs. Stated subset: CD45RA+ positively selected. The chain recombines TRBV30 with TRBJ1-1; no reliable D call. The CDR3 loop is CAWTPGNTEAFF. Here the CDR3 DNA reads TGTGCCTGGACCCCGGGGAACACTGAAGCTTTCTTT.